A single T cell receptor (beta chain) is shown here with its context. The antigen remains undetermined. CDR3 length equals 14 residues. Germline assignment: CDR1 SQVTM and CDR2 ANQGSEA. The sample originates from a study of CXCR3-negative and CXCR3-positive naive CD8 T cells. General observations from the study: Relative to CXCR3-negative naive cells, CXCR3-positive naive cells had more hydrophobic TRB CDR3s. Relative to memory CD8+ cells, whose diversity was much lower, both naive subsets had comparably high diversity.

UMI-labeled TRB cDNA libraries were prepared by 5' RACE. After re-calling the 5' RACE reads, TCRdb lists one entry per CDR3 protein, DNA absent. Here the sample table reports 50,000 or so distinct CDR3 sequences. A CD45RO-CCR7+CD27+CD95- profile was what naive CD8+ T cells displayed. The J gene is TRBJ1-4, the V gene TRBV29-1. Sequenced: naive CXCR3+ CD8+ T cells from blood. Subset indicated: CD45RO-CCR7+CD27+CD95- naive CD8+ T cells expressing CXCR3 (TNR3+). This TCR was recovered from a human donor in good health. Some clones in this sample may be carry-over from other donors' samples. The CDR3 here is CSGLLGSTNEKLFF.